These T cell receptor beta chains were read from a single sample in a study of T cell repertoires in cytomegalovirus infection. TCRdb reprocessed the reads via MiXCR and lists one record per CDR3 protein. The sample comprises tens of thousands of distinct CDR3 sequences, approximately 22% of which are singletons, and about 66% rests with the top ten. Antigen specificity for these receptors is unknown. The source was CD8+ T cells from cultured PBMCs, collected from culture after CMV antigen stimulation. The receptors were sampled from a human donor in good health (CMV status not recorded). Some clones in this sample may be carry-over from other donors' samples. Each CDR3 is given with its conserved first and last residue. The D gene is left open where the match is weak. Clone size is stated in some rows and not others, as once, few, many or a class when expanded.

TRBJ2-7 few TRBD2 TRBV4-2 TGTGCCAGCAGCCAGGGGGGAGGGGTCTACGAGCAGTACTTC CASSQGGGVYEQYF
TRBJ2-1 - TRBD2 TRBV6-2/TRBV6-3 TGTGCCCGCAGCTTGACTAGCGGGGGATCGTACAATGAGCAGTTCTTC CARSLTSGGSYNEQFF
TRBJ1-2 - TRBD1 TRBV27 TGTGCCAGCAGTTTACAAAGGGACAGGGGACCCTACACCTTC CASSLQRDRGPYTF
TRBJ1-3 many - TRBV7-2 TGTGCCAGCAGCTTAGGGGTGGGAAACACCATATATTTT CASSLGVGNTIYF
TRBJ1-2 - - TRBV25-1 TGTGCCAGCTCCTCGGACAGAGACTATGGCTACACCTTC CASSSDRDYGYTF
TRBJ2-7 few - TRBV7-2 TGTGCCAGCAGCTTCTTTGGGGCGTCAGAATACTACGAGCAGTACTTC CASSFFGASEYYEQYF
TRBJ2-7 few - TRBV2 TGTGCCAGCGCTGAGGAGGGGACTTACGAGCAGTACTTC CASAEEGTYEQYF
TRBJ1-1 - TRBD1 TRBV4-3 TGCGCCAGCAGCCAAGTACGGGACAGGGTCAACCCTGAAGCTTTCTTT CASSQVRDRVNPEAFF
TRBJ2-5 few - TRBV11-1 TGTGCCAGCAGCCTCCGCAATTTTAGGGAGACCCAGTACTTC CASSLRNFRETQYF
TRBJ1-2 - TRBD1 TRBV29-1 TGCAGCGCTGATGATTACAGGGGCGGCTACACCTTC CSADDYRGGYTF
TRBJ2-5 few TRBD1 TRBV27 TGTGCCAGCAGTTCCCCCTCCTGGACAGGGGCGGGGGAGACCCAGTACTTC CASSSPSWTGAGETQYF
TRBJ1-2 - - TRBV5-8 TGTGCCAGCAGCGAAGGCAGGGCGTATGGCTACACCTTC CASSEGRAYGYTF
TRBJ1-6 once TRBD1 TRBV7-6 TGTGCCAGCAGCTTATCGGGACAGGGGAATTCACCCCTCCACTTT CASSLSGQGNSPLHF
TRBJ1-5 - - TRBV4-1 TGCGCCAGCAGCCAAGGGGGAGAGCCCCAGCATTTT CASSQGGEPQHF
TRBJ2-2 - - TRBV6-6 TGTGCCAGCGACAGGTTGAACACCGGGGAGCTGTTTTTT CASDRLNTGELFF
TRBJ1-6 many TRBD1 TRBV28 TGTGCCAGCATCGAGACAGGGGCCTATAATTCACCCCTCCACTTT CASIETGAYNSPLHF
TRBJ2-1 - - TRBV27 TGTGCCAGCAGTCCGCCACTAGGCAATGAGCAGTTCTTC CASSPPLGNEQFF
TRBJ2-7 - - TRBV9 TGTGCCAGCAGCGCTGGGTTGGGCTCGGGGTACGAGCAGTACTTC CASSAGLGSGYEQYF
TRBJ1-5 - - TRBV12-3/TRBV12-4 TGTGCCAGCAGCGAATTTGGACAAGTCAATCAGCCCCAGCATTTT CASSEFGQVNQPQHF
TRBJ2-3 few - TRBV7-2 TGTGCCAGCATGAGCACAGATACGCAGTATTTT CASMSTDTQYF
TRBJ1-2 - - TRBV10-3 TGTGCCATCACTGACGGACAGACTAACTATGGCTACACCTTC CAITDGQTNYGYTF
TRBJ1-6 - - TRBV7-6 TGTGCCAGCAGCTCCCAGGGTTCCTATAATTCACCCCTCCACTTT CASSSQGSYNSPLHF
TRBJ1-4 few - TRBV12-3/TRBV12-4 TGTGCCAGCAGTTTAGGGGGGGTCTACGGACTGTTTTTT CASSLGGVYGLFF
TRBJ2-3 - - TRBV7-2 TGTGCCAGCAGCTCCTCAGGCCCGGCTGGCACAGATACGCAGTATTTT CASSSSGPAGTDTQYF
TRBJ2-3 many TRBD1 TRBV4-1 TGCGCCAGCAGCCAAGATCGGGGGGACAGGGCCACAGATACGCAGTATTTT CASSQDRGDRATDTQYF
TRBJ1-1 - - TRBV7-8 TGTGCCAGCAGCCCCAACGTAATCACTGAAGCTTTCTTT CASSPNVITEAFF
TRBJ2-7 few - TRBV4-3 TGCGCCAGCAGCCAAGTGCTGGCCAGTTCCTACGAGCAGTACTTC CASSQVLASSYEQYF
TRBJ2-7 few - TRBV7-6 TGTGCCAGCAGCGTACAGGGTAGCTACGAGCAGTACTTC CASSVQGSYEQYF
TRBJ1-2 few - TRBV25-1 TGTGCCAGCAGCCACACAGCTAACTATGGCTACACCTTC CASSHTANYGYTF
TRBJ1-5 many TRBD1 TRBV5-5 TGTGCCAGCAGTTTGTGGACAGGGGGCAATCAGCCCCAGCATTTT CASSLWTGGNQPQHF
TRBJ2-7 - - TRBV5-1 TGCGCCAGCAGTTTCGACTCTTTAGAGCAGTACTTC CASSFDSLEQYF
TRBJ2-2 few - TRBV5-6 TGTGCCAGCAGCCCACAGGACCACACCGGGGAGCTGTTTTTT CASSPQDHTGELFF
TRBJ1-1 - - TRBV6-2/TRBV6-3 TGTGCCAGCACTCCCCGGTACAGGATGAACACTGAAGCTTTCTTT CASTPRYRMNTEAFF
TRBJ2-7 once TRBD1 TRBV7-8 TGTGCCAGCAGCTCGCGGCAGGGGGCACGGGAGCAGTACTTC CASSSRQGAREQYF
TRBJ2-7 few - TRBV12-3/TRBV12-4 TGTGCCAGCAGTGGCGCAGGGGACTACGAGCAGTACTTC CASSGAGDYEQYF
TRBJ2-1 - TRBD2 TRBV7-8 TGTGCCAGCAGCCCAGGGTGGCGGGGGAGTAACAATGAGCAGTTCTTC CASSPGWRGSNNEQFF
TRBJ1-2 many TRBD1 TRBV7-2 TGTGCCAGCTCAAGGACAGGGCCTGCTAACTATGGCTACACCTTC CASSRTGPANYGYTF
TRBJ2-2 - - TRBV6-2/TRBV6-3 TGTGCCAGCAGTGTAGCCGGGGAGCTGTTTTTT CASSVAGELFF
TRBJ1-1 few - TRBV6-2/TRBV6-3 TGTGCCAGCAGTTACTCGAAAGAATTCGGGGGGCAGACTGAAGCTTTCTTT CASSYSKEFGGQTEAFF
TRBJ2-5 few TRBD2 TRBV7-6 TGTGCCAGCAGCTTAGAACTAGCGGGGGGACAAGAGACCCAGTACTTC CASSLELAGGQETQYF
TRBJ2-1 - TRBD1 TRBV7-8 TGTGCCAGCAGCCCCGACAGGGGAAGGCACAATGAGCAGTTCTTC CASSPDRGRHNEQFF
TRBJ1-5 few - TRBV7-8 TGTGCCAGCAGCTACAGCAATCAGCCCCAGCATTTT CASSYSNQPQHF
TRBJ1-2 few TRBD1 TRBV9 TGTGCCAGCAGCGTAGGGGGGACAGGGGCCCCCTATGGCTACACCTTC CASSVGGTGAPYGYTF
TRBJ2-5 - - TRBV11-1 TGTGCCAGCAGCTTAGGGGAACAGGCCCAGTACTTC CASSLGEQAQYF
TRBJ2-1 few - TRBV2 TGTGCCCTCTCGGGGATCAGGCAAAATGAGCAGTTCTTC CALSGIRQNEQFF
TRBJ2-7 - - TRBV7-9 TGTGCCAGCAGCTTAGCCTGGGCCTACGAGCAGTACTTC CASSLAWAYEQYF
TRBJ2-1 - - TRBV2 TGTGCCAGCAGCGGGGGTTACAATGAGCAGTTCTTC CASSGGYNEQFF
TRBJ2-1 many TRBD1 TRBV11-2 TGTGCCAGCACCAGAGGGGGCAACTCCTACAATGAGCAGTTCTTC CASTRGGNSYNEQFF
TRBJ1-1 few - TRBV27 TGTGCCAGCAGTTTAATGATGAACACTGAAGCTTTCTTT CASSLMMNTEAFF
TRBJ1-5 many - TRBV6-6 TGTGCCAGCGTCGAGGGAAGTCAGCCCCAGCATTTT CASVEGSQPQHF
TRBJ1-1 few - TRBV7-8 TGTGCCAGCAGCTTAGCGGATAGGGGGTTGCGTACTGAAGCTTTCTTT CASSLADRGLRTEAFF
TRBJ2-1 few TRBD2 TRBV7-6 TGTGCCAGCAGCTTAAGGGGACTAGCGTTAGATGAGCAGTTCTTC CASSLRGLALDEQFF
TRBJ1-5 - - TRBV7-2 TGTGCCAGCAGCTTAGCTGCGGGAAGCAATCAGCCCCAGCATTTT CASSLAAGSNQPQHF
TRBJ1-1 - - TRBV9 TGTGCCAGCAGCGTTTCCGGCGGGGGGGCTTGGACTGAAGCTTTCTTT CASSVSGGGAWTEAFF
TRBJ2-3 - TRBD1 TRBV7-9 TGTGCCACCTACCCACGACAGGGTGCAGATACGCAGTATTTT CATYPRQGADTQYF
TRBJ1-6 - - TRBV19 TGTGCCAGTAGCAAGAGCTCCTATAATTCACCCCTCCACTTT CASSKSSYNSPLHF
TRBJ1-1 - - TRBV7-2 TGTGCCAGCAGCTTAGGCAGGGGTGCTGAAGCTTTCTTT CASSLGRGAEAFF
TRBJ1-2 - - TRBV4-3 TGCGCCAGCAGCCAAGTCTGGCAGACCGCCTATGGCTACACCTTC CASSQVWQTAYGYTF